The rows below give T cell receptor beta chains drawn from one sample of a study of cytomegalovirus exposure and HLA in healthy donors. The method was immunoSEQ multiplex PCR; TCRdb's version includes in-frame clones alone and lacks a portion of them. The data contain almost 200,000 clones, around 80% of them singletons. Input material: PBMCs. These receptor sequences come from a young man in good health and CMV-seronegative. Each CDR3 is given with its conserved first and last residue. The order of the fields is V gene, clone size, D gene, J gene, CDR3 DNA, CDR3 protein. D genes are given only for firm matches. Some rows mark clone size as missing; the rest say once, few, many or name a class of expanded clone.

TRBV4-1	-	-	TRBJ1-1	TGCGCCAGCAGCCAAGATTCCCGCCGGGGGGACACTGAAGCTTTCTTT	CASSQDSRRGDTEAFF
TRBV6-4	few	-	TRBJ1-1	TGTGCCAGCAGTGCGTCCCAGGGCCTAAGGTACACTGAAGCTTTCTTT	CASSASQGLRYTEAFF
TRBV28	-	-	TRBJ1-5	TGTGCCAGCACCTTGGACAGATTCTTGGACAATCAGCCCCAGCATTTT	CASTLDRFLDNQPQHF
TRBV5-1	-	TRBD2	TRBJ2-7	TGCGCCAGCAGCTTGGAGGTTAGCGGGAGGAGAGAGCAGTACTTC	CASSLEVSGRREQYF
TRBV7-8	-	TRBD2	TRBJ2-7	TGTGCCAGCAGCCTGAACAGGGGACTAGCGGGAGTTCACGAGCAGTACTTC	CASSLNRGLAGVHEQYF
TRBV30	few	TRBD1	TRBJ1-4	TGTGCCTGGAGCGCCGTGACAGGGTTTGTTCTAACTAATGAAAAACTGTTTTTT	CAWSAVTGFVLTNEKLFF
TRBV7-9	once	-	TRBJ2-2	TGTGCCAGCAGCTTAGAATGGACTACCGGGGAGCTGTTTTTT	CASSLEWTTGELFF
TRBV19	-	-	TRBJ2-3	TGTGCCAGTAGTCCCTCCCGGGGGAGCACAGATACGCAGTATTTT	CASSPSRGSTDTQYF
TRBV5-6	-	TRBD2	TRBJ2-7	TGTGCCAGCAACTCGCTTGATGGACTAGCGGGACCGTTGGACGAGCAGTACTTC	CASNSLDGLAGPLDEQYF
TRBV5-4	-	-	TRBJ2-5	TGTGCCAGCAGCTTTTTAATTGAAGAGACCCAGTACTTC	CASSFLIEETQYF